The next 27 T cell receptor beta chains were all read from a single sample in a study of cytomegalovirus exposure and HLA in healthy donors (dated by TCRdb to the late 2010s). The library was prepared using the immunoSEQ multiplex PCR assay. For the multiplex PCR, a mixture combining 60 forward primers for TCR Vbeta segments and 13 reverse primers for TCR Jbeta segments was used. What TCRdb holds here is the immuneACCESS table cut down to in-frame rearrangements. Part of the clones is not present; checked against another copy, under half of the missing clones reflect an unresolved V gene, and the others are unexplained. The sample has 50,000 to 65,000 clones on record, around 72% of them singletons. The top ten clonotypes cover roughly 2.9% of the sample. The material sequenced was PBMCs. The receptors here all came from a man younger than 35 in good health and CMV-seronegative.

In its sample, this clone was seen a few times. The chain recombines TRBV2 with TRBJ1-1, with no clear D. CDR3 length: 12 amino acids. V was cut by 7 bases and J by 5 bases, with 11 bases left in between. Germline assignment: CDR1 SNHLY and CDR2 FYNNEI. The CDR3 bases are TGTGCCAGCACCCCGGGGAGGACTGAAGCTTTCTTT. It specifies CASTPGRTEAFF.

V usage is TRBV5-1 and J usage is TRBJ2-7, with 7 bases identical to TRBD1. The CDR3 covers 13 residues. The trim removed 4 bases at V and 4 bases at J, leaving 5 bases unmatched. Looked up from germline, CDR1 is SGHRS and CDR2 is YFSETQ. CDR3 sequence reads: CASSPGTEYEQYF. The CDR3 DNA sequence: TGCGCCAGCAGCCCCGGGACAGAATACGAGCAGTACTTC. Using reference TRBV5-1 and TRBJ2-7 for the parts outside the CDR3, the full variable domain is KAGVTQTPRYLIKTRGQQVTLSCSPISGHRSVSWYQQTPGQGLQFLFEYFSETQRNKGNFPGRFSGRQFSNSRSEMNVSTLELGDSALYLCASSPGTEYEQYFGPGTRLTVT.

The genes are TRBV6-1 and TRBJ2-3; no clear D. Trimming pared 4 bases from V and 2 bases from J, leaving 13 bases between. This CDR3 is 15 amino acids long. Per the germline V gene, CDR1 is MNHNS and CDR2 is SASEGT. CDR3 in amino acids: CASSAYSRPTDTQYF. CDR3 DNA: TGTGCCAGCAGTGCCTATTCTAGGCCCACAGATACGCAGTATTTT.

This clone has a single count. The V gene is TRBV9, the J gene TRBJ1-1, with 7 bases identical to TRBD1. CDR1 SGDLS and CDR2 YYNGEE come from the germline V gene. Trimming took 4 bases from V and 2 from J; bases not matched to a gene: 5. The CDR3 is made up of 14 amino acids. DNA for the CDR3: TGTGCCAGCAGCAAGACAGGGAAAAACACTGAAGCTTTCTTT. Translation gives CASSKTGKNTEAFF.

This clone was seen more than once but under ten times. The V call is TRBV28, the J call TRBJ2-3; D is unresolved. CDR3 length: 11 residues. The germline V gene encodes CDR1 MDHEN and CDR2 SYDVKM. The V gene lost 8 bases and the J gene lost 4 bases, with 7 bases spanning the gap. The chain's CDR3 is CASARADTQYF. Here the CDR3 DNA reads TGTGCCAGCGCTCGGGCAGATACGCAGTATTTT. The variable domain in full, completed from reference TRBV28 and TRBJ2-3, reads DVKVTQSSRYLVKRTGEKVFLECVQDMDHENMFWYRQDPGLGLRLIYFSYDVKMKEKGDIPEGYSVSREKKERFSLILESASTNQTSMYLCASARADTQYFGPGTRLTVL.

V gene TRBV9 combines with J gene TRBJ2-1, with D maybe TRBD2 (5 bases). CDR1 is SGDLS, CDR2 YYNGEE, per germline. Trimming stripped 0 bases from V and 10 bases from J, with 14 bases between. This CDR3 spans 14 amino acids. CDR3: CASSVVPQAEEQFF. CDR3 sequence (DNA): TGTGCCAGCAGCGTAGTTCCCCAAGCGGAAGAGCAGTTCTTC.

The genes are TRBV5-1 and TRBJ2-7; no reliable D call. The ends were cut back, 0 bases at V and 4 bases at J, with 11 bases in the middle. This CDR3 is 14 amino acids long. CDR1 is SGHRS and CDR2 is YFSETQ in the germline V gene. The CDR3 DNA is TGCGCCAGCAGCTTGGGAGGCATGAATTACGAGCAGTACTTC. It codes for CASSLGGMNYEQYF.

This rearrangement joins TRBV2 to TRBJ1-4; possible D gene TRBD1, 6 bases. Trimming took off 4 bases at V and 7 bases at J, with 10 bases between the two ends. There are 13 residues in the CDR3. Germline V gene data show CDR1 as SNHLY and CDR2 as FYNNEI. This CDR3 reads CASSAQGPEKLFF. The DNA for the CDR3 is TGTGCCAGCAGTGCCCAGGGGCCTGAAAAACTGTTTTTT.

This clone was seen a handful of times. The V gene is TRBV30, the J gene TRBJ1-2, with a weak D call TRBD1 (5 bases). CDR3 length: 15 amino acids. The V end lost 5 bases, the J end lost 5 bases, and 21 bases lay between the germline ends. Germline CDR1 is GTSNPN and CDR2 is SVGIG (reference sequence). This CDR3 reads CAWGFWGTGGYGYTF. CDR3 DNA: TGTGCCTGGGGATTCTGGGGGACGGGGGGATATGGCTACACCTTC.

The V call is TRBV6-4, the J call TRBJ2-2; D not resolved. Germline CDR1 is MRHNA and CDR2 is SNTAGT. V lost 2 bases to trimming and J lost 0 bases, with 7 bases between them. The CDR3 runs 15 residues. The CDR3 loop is CASSDRSSNTGELFF. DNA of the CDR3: TGTGCCAGCAGTGACCGGTCTTCGAACACCGGGGAGCTGTTTTTT.

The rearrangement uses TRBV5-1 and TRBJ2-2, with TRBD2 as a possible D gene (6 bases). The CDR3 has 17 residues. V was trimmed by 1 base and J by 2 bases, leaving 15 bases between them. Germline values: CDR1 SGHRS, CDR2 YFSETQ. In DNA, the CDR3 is TGCGCCAGCAGCTTGACTAGCAGACAACAAAACACCGGGGAGCTGTTTTTT. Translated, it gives CASSLTSRQQNTGELFF.

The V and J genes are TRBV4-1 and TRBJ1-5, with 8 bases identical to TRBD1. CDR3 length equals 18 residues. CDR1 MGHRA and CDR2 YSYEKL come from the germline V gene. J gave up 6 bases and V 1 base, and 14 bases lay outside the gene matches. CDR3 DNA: TGCGCCAGCAGCCAAGGAGGTCAGGGGGCGCGGGGTCGTCAGCCCCAGCATTTT. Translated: CASSQGGQGARGRQPQHF.

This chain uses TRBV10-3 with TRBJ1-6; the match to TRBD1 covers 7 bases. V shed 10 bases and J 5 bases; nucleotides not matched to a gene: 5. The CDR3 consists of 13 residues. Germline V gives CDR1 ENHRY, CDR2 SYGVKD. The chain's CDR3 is CATNGQDNSPLHF. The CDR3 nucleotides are TGTGCCACCAACGGACAGGATAATTCACCCCTCCACTTT.

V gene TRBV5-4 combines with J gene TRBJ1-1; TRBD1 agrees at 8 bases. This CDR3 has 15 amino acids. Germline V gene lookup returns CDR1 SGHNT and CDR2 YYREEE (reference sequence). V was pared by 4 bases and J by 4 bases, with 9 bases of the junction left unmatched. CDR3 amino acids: CASSPMTGEGTEAFF. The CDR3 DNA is TGTGCCAGCAGCCCTATGACAGGGGAAGGCACTGAAGCTTTCTTT.

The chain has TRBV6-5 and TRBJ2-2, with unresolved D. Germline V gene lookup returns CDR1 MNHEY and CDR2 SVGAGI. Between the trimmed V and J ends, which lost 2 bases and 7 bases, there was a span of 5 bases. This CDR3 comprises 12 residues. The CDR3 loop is CASSYLSGELFF. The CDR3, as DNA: TGTGCCAGCAGTTACCTAAGCGGGGAGCTGTTTTTT.

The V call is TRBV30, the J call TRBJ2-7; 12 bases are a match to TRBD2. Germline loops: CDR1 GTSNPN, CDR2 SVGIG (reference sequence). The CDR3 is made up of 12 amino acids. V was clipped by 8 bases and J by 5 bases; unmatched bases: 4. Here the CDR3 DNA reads TGTGCCGGGACTAGCGGGTCCCACGAGCAGTACTTC. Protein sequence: CAGTSGSHEQYF.

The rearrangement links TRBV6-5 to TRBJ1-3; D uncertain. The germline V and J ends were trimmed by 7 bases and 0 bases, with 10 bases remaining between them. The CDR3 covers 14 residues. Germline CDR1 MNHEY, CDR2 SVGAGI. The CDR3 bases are TGTGCCAGCACCCGGGGAAGCTCTGGAAACACCATATATTTT. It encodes CASTRGSSGNTIYF.

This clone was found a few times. CDR3 protein: CASSLEGDNEKLFF. The CDR3 nucleotides are TGTGCCAGCAGCTTAGAGGGGGACAATGAAAAACTGTTTTTT. The gene calls are TRBV7-9 and TRBJ1-4, with D possibly being TRBD1 (6 bases). V lost 1 base and J lost 5, with 8 bases in between. The CDR3 covers 14 residues. CDR1 and CDR2 from the germline V gene are SEHNR and FQNEAQ (reference sequence).

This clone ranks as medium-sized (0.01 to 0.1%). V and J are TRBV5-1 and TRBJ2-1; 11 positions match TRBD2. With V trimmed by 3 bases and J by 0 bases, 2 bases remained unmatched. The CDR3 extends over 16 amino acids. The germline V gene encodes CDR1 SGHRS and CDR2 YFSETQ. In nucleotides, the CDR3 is TGCGCCAGCAGCTCTGGACTAGCGGGCTCCTACAATGAGCAGTTCTTC. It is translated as CASSSGLAGSYNEQFF.

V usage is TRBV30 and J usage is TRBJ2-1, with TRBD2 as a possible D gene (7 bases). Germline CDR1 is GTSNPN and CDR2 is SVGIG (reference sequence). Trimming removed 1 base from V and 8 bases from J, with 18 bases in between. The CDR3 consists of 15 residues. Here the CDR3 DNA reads TGTGCCTGGAGTGCCGGAGAGGGGGGGCGGGATGAGCAGTTCTTC. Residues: CAWSAGEGGRDEQFF.

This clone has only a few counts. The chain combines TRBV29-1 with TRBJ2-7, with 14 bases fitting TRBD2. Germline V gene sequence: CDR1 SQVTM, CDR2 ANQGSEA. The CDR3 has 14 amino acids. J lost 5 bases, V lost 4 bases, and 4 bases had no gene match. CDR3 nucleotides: TGCAGCGTTGCCCAGACTAGCGGGAGGGACGAGCAGTACTTC. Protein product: CSVAQTSGRDEQYF.

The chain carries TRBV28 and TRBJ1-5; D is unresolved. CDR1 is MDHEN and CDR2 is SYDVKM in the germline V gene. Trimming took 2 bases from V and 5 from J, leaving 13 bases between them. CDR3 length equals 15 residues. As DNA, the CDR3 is TGTGCCAGCAGTTTACCGAGAATTGGGCATCAGCCCCAGCATTTT. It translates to CASSLPRIGHQPQHF.

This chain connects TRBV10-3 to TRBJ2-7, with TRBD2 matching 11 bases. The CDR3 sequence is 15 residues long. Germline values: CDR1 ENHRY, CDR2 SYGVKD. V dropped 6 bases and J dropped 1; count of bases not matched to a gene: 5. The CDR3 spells CAIRGTSGASYEQYF. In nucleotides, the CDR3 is TGTGCCATCAGAGGGACTAGCGGAGCTTCCTACGAGCAGTACTTC.

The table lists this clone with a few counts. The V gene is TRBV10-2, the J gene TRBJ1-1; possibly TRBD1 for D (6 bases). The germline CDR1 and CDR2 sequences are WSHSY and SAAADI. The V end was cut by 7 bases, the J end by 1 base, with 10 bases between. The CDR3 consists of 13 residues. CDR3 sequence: CASTTGRNTEAFF. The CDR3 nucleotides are TGCGCCAGCACTACAGGGAGGAACACTGAAGCTTTCTTT.

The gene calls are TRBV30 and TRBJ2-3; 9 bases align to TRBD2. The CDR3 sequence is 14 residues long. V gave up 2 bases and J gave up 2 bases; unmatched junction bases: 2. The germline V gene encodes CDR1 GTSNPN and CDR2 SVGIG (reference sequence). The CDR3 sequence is CAWSRLAATDTQYF. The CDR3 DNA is TGTGCCTGGAGTAGACTAGCGGCCACAGATACGCAGTATTTT.

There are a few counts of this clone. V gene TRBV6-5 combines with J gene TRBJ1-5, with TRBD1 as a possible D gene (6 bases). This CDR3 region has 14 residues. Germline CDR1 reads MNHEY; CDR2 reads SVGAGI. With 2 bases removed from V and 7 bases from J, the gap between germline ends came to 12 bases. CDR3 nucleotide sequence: TGTGCCAGCAGTTACGCGGGGGCGCGGCAGCCCCAGCATTTT. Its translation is CASSYAGARQPQHF.

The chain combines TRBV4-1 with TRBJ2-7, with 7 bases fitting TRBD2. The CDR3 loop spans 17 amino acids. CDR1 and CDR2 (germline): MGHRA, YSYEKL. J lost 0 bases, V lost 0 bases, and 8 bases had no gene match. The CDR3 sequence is CASSQEVSGLGSYEQYF. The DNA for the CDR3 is TGCGCCAGCAGCCAAGAGGTTAGCGGGCTAGGCTCCTACGAGCAGTACTTC.